The rows below give T cell receptor beta chains drawn from one sample of a study of beta chain features in type 1 diabetes. Data came from immunoSEQ multiplex PCR; TCRdb stores just in-frame clones and leaves some out. The sample has some 160,000 clones, about 8.3% seen once. The material sequenced was central memory CD4+ T cells from blood. The source is a woman younger than 35 with type 1 diabetes. Each CDR3 is given with its conserved first and last residue. D genes are given only for firm matches. Clone size is shown for a subset of rows, as once, few, many or a class of expanded clone.

V gene	J gene	D gene	clone size	CDR3 DNA	CDR3 protein
TRBV10-3	TRBJ2-1	-	-	TGTGCCATCAGGGGGGCCCAGGGAGATAATGAGCAGTTCTTC	CAIRGAQGDNEQFF
TRBV2	TRBJ1-6	-	-	TGTGCCAGCACTGAGTGGGCAGCGGATTCACCCCTCCACTTT	CASTEWAADSPLHF
TRBV7-2	TRBJ2-1	-	few	TGTGCCAGCAGCTTAATCGGTGCCTCCTACAATGAGCAGTTCTTC	CASSLIGASYNEQFF
TRBV30	TRBJ2-7	TRBD2	-	TGTGCCTGGAGTGTACCGGGGGAACTAGCGGTCGGCGAGCAGTACTTC	CAWSVPGELAVGEQYF
TRBV7-9	TRBJ2-7	-	-	TGTGCCAGCAGCTTAGAGAGGTCAGGGAGGTACGAGCAGTACTTC	CASSLERSGRYEQYF
TRBV27	TRBJ2-2	-	-	TGTGCCAGCAGTTTACCAGGGGCAGGGACCGGGGAGCTGTTTTTT	CASSLPGAGTGELFF
TRBV14	TRBJ1-2	TRBD1	-	TGTGCCAGCAGCCGAGAGCAGGGGGGCTATGGCTACACCTTC	CASSREQGGYGYTF
TRBV7-2	TRBJ2-6	TRBD1	-	TGTGCCAGCAGCCCTGGACAGGGAGTCTCTGGGGCCAACGTCCTGACTTTC	CASSPGQGVSGANVLTF
TRBV5-1	TRBJ2-7	TRBD1	few	TGCGCCAGCAGCTTGGAACAGGGGGGTCACGAGCAGTACTTC	CASSLEQGGHEQYF
TRBV5-1	TRBJ2-4	-	-	TGCGCCAGCAGCGCGGGGGCCATAGCCAAAAACATTCAGTACTTC	CASSAGAIAKNIQYF
TRBV18	TRBJ2-5	TRBD1	-	TGTGCCAGCTCACCACGGACAGGTCAAGAGACCCAGTACTTC	CASSPRTGQETQYF
TRBV15	TRBJ2-1	TRBD2	few	TGTGCCACCAGCACAAGTGGCGGGAGTAATGAGCAGTTCTTC	CATSTSGGSNEQFF
TRBV18	TRBJ2-1	TRBD1	few	TGTGCCAGCTCACAACAAGACAGGGGTACCTACAATGAGCAGTTCTTC	CASSQQDRGTYNEQFF
TRBV27	TRBJ2-6	TRBD1	-	TGTGCCAGCAGACAGACAGGGGCTGGGGCCAACGTCCTGACTTTC	CASRQTGAGANVLTF
TRBV4-1	TRBJ2-3	TRBD2	-	TGCGCCAGCAGCCAGCAAACTAGCGGGGGGGCCTTCTCAACAGATACGCAGTATTTT	CASSQQTSGGAFSTDTQYF
TRBV18	TRBJ1-6	-	-	TGTGCCAGCTCACCACTCGGTTATAATTCACCCCTCCACTTT	CASSPLGYNSPLHF
TRBV30	TRBJ2-7	-	few	TGTGCCTGGAGCCCCCGAGGGCCAGACGAGCAGTACTTC	CAWSPRGPDEQYF
TRBV4-3	TRBJ2-3	-	few	TGCGCCAGCAGCCAAGATGCCCACCGGGGAGGCACAGATACGCAGTATTTT	CASSQDAHRGGTDTQYF
TRBV11-2	TRBJ2-7	-	few	TGTGCCAGCAGAACTCCTAGCAGCCTAGACTACGAGCAGTACTTC	CASRTPSSLDYEQYF
TRBV2	TRBJ1-5	-	few	TGTGCCTGTACAGGGAAGGGTCAGCCCCAGCATTTT	CACTGKGQPQHF
TRBV29-1	TRBJ2-5	-	-	TGCAGCGTTGTCGGAAGTACAGTTCGGGAGCAGTACTTC	CSVVGSTVREQYF
TRBV13	TRBJ2-1	TRBD2	few	TGTGCCAGCAGCAACCAGCGGGGAGGGCCAGGTGAGCAGTTCTTC	CASSNQRGGPGEQFF